This TCR beta chain derives from a study of T cells in narcolepsy. Study context: Enrolled donors included narcolepsy type 1 or type 2 patients and healthy controls.

Sequencing used immunoSEQ multiplex PCR; TCRdb keeps in-frame clones, though not all of them. The sample yields 30,000 to 40,000 clones, 81% seen once. The germline V gene has CDR1 SGDLS and CDR2 YYNGEE. Trimming stripped 0 bases from V and 4 bases from J, with 16 bases between. The CDR3 has 16 residues. Study-wide findings and caveats: Comparing one patient's CSF and blood CD4+ clonotypes highlighted HCRT- and TRIB2-specific autoreactive clonotypes. Healthy controls reportedly lacked the autoreactive clonotypes serially found in patients' blood.

Only a few counts were recorded for this clone. What it recognizes is unknown. The sequencing sample was made of memory (CD45RA-) CD4+ T cells from blood. The V call is TRBV9, the J call TRBJ1-2; possibly TRBD1 for D (6 bases). This TCR derives from a human donor in good health. The CDR3 sequence is CASSVAAQGVGYGYTF. The CDR3 nucleotides are TGTGCCAGCAGCGTAGCTGCACAGGGAGTTGGCTATGGCTACACCTTC.